This T cell receptor (beta chain) came from a study of T-cell reconstitution after alpha-beta-depleted transplantation in children (dated by TCRdb to 2015 to 2016). Some background on the complete study: Using TCR repertoire profiling, the study quantitatively followed how T-cell immune reconstitution unfolded in children after TCRalphabeta/CD19-depleted allogeneic hematopoietic cell transplantation. The research as a whole found: In some patients, the high TCRbeta diversity seen at day 60 was put down to recipient T cells and intrathymic progenitors that had survived conditioning. Over the following months the frequencies of hyperexpanded clones went down, and after one year T-cell counts and TCRbeta diversity were mostly credited to newly produced T cells. The apparently early alphabetaT-cell count recovery about two months after transplant was reportedly dependent on only several hundred rapidly expanded clones derived from non-depleted graft cells.

The sample holds a few counts of this clonotype. No cognate antigen has been identified for it. No quality values exist for individual bases; no much larger clone is one base distant. According to the study, the label for this sample's treatment or condition signals: allogeneic hematopoietic cell transplantation with graft depleted of TCRalphabeta T cells and CD19 B cells. Transplant recipients were children who received TCRalphabeta/CD19-depleted allogeneic hematopoietic cell grafts. Including the terminal cysteine and phenylalanine, the CDR3 comprises 12 residues. The read is trimmed to its CDR3 DNA, 36 bases read in frame from base 1. V gives up 1 base and J gives up 8 bases, and the segment between their germline ends measures 7 bases. CDR1 SGHRS and CDR2 YFSETQ are derived from the germline V gene. Library generation was performed with PCR. Sequencing took place on an Illumina HiSeq 2500. To normalize quantification of the TCRbeta repertoire, the TCR libraries were built with molecular barcoding that relied on unique molecular identifiers. Clones were called with MiXCR by TCRdb after fastp trimmed the public reads at Q25, and only in-frame beta chains were retained. Entries that share a CDR3 protein sequence are merged under the most common genes and DNA. Here the sample has about 300,000 distinct CDR3 sequences; roughly a tenth occur a single time. 7% to 9.5% of the sample rests with the top ten.

The starting material was PBMCs, obtained before TCRalphabeta/CD19-depleted stem cell transplant. Here the chain combines TRBV5-1 and TRBJ2-1, with the D call tentatively TRBD1 or TRBD2, each fitting 5 bases. The source is a boy under three years old with acute myeloid leukemia, due to receive a stem cell transplant. The DNA is TGCGCCAGCAGCTTGATGGGGGATGAGCAGTTCTTC. The encoded protein is CASSLMGDEQFF.